Listed below are T cell receptor beta chains from one sample, sequenced in a study of blood T cell repertoires in COVID-19. Only in-frame clones appear in the TCRdb table, and some are missing; sequencing was by immunoSEQ multiplex PCR. The sample includes a few hundred thousand clones, approximately 90% of them seen just once. Sequences were obtained from PBMCs or T cells enriched from blood (not recorded which). These receptors came from a woman in her late teens or twenties who had recovered from COVID-19. Both conserved end residues are part of each CDR3. The order of the fields is V gene, J gene, CDR3 protein.

TRBV29-1,TRBJ1-2,CSVAAGDYGYTF
TRBV30,TRBJ2-7,CAWSAGPYEQYF
TRBV6-6,TRBJ2-5,CASSYRTGLEETQYF
TRBV7-8,TRBJ2-7,CASSGRTGLYEQYF
TRBV2,TRBJ2-3,CASKTSRLSTDTQYF
TRBV7-9,TRBJ1-2,CASSLNGRGSGYTF
TRBV6-2/TRBV6-3,TRBJ2-3,CASSSRGGVSTDTQYF
TRBV6-5,TRBJ1-2,CASSYTRRAEPLGYTF
TRBV6-5,TRBJ2-7,CASSYTEGEQYF
TRBV6-5,TRBJ1-1,CASSPGGTVNTEAFF
TRBV29-1,TRBJ1-1,CSVVVGRSTEAFF
TRBV7-2,TRBJ1-1,CASSPQPGLGFRNTEAFF
TRBV7-3,TRBJ2-2,CASSLTPTGHTGELFF
TRBV9,TRBJ2-2,CASSVASGGAKSGELFF
TRBV7-8,TRBJ2-1,CASSLGGGAALGSVEQFF
TRBV9,TRBJ2-2,CASSVEAGKKRTGELFF
TRBV2,TRBJ1-6,CASSELSGGNSPLHF
TRBV24-1,TRBJ1-2,CATSDSPPGLYGYTF
TRBV10-3,TRBJ1-1,CAISDVFTSGGEAFF
TRBV30,TRBJ1-6,CAWSRQDNSPLHF
TRBV10-3,TRBJ1-5,CAISNSQGISNQPQHF
TRBV6-5,TRBJ1-2,CASRGQGIYGYTF
TRBV6-5,TRBJ1-2,CASSSWDSKNYGYTF
TRBV9,TRBJ2-3,CASSVIAGGATDTQYF
TRBV5-5,TRBJ2-7,CASSLVGTEQYF
TRBV3-1/TRBV3-2,TRBJ2-7,CASSQDIGLAGGRPYEQYF
TRBV3-1/TRBV3-2,TRBJ1-1,CASSQDWGTATEAFF
TRBV7-6,TRBJ2-5,CASSLLTEETQYF
TRBV7-3,TRBJ2-3,CASSIAGDKTDTQYF
TRBV5-4,TRBJ2-5,CASSTGTSGGGETQYF
TRBV9,TRBJ1-1,CASSLEAFNTEAFF
TRBV6-6,TRBJ1-6,CASSYIQGDSPLHF